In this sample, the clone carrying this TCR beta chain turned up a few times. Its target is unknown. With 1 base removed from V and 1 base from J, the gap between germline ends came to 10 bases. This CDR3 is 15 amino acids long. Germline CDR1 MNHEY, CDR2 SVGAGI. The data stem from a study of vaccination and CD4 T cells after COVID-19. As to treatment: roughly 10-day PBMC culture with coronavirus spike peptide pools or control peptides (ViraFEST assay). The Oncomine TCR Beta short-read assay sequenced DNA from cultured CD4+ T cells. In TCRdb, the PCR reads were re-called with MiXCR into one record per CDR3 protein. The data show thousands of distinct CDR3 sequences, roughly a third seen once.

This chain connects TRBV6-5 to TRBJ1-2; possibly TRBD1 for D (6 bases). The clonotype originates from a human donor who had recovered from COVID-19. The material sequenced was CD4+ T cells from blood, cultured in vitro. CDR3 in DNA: TGTGCCAGCAGTTACTTGGGACAAAGTAACTATGGCTACACCTTC. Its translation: CASSYLGQSNYGYTF.